This T cell receptor beta chain originates from a study of blood T cell repertoires in COVID-19. Study context: Collection of acute and convalescent COVID-19 samples took place in the United States, Italy and Spain. PBMCs, B-cell-depleted T cells, or T cells were the source of the cDNA or gDNA that made up the material.

Methods used by the authors: Reference gene primer amplification yielded estimated nucleated cell counts. Using immunoSEQ multiplex PCR, the repertoire was profiled, and TCRdb retains in-frame clones only, with some absent. V, J and clone size reflect that table, while D and trimming were determined from the DNA. The sample has 250,000 or so clones, 85% to 90% seen once. Looked up from germline, CDR1 is SGHRS and CDR2 is YFSETQ. V was pared by 3 bases and J by 9 bases, with 7 bases between. CDR3 size: 12 residues. The clonotype originates from a woman in her 70s with active or convalescent COVID-19. The sample was peripheral blood. The J gene is TRBJ1-6, the V gene TRBV5-1; D gene unclear. CDR3 sequence reads: CASSSGVSPLHF. In DNA form, the CDR3 reads TGCGCCAGCAGCTCCGGGGTTTCACCCCTCCACTTT.